This T cell receptor (beta chain) was sequenced in a study of spatial heterogeneity in lung cancer (dated by TCRdb to between 2019 and 2020). Regarding the study in general: More beta-chain than alpha-chain transcripts were consistently detected, likely reflecting higher beta-chain transcript abundance. In non-small cell lung cancer, the study quantitatively compared TCR alpha and beta repertoires across several tumor regions, matched nontumor lung, and blood. TCR transcript counts in tumor regions correlated strongly with a T cell transcriptional module score from matched bulk RNA-seq. TCR repertoire features were related to nonsynonymous mutation counts determined by whole-exome sequencing of tumor tissue. Both alpha and beta chains were TCR-sequenced in hundreds of tumor regions, 64 matched nontumor lung samples and some 50 PBMC samples obtained at surgery. In the raw uncorrected reads, each unique combination of TCR and UMI appeared more than ten times on average.

The investigation overall reported the following: Counts of ubiquitous and regional expanded TCRs were found to correlate with counts of ubiquitous and regional nonsynonymous mutations, respectively. Confirming at a functional level the hypothesis that regional TCRs recognize regional mutations was considered to require additional single-cell paired TCR alpha and beta sequencing. TCR-seq was estimated to cover only approximately 7% of tumor T cells for alpha chains and approximately 13% for beta chains. The tumor nonsynonymous mutation count correlated with the number of expanded alpha and beta TCRs within the tumor.

The library was obtained by 5' RACE. The sequencing machine was a NextSeq 500. To allow correction of PCR and sequencing errors, the TCR library protocol tagged every TCR cDNA molecule with a unique molecular identifier. The original pipeline was this. TCR identification, UMI-based error correction and CDR3 extraction were performed with Decombinator tools. Expanded TCRs were defined as those above a frequency of 2 per 1,000, corresponding to the top 1% of the tumor frequency distribution. Expanded tumor TCRs statistically deemed absent (corrected P<0.05) from at least one tumor region were classed as regional, and all other expanded tumor TCRs were classed as ubiquitous. Renyi diversity was calculated using the R vegan package after each repertoire was subsampled 100 times to 5,000 TCRs. CDR3 similarity networks were built from amino acid triplet string-kernel similarity, connecting CDR3s with pairwise similarity above 0.82. TCRdb trimmed the raw reads at Q25, called clones with MiXCR and kept productive beta chains. When rows share a CDR3 protein, they turn into one entry using the most common DNA and genes. TCRdb's processing, not the authors', yielded these V and J calls. This sample comprises 6,000 to 9,500 distinct CDR3 sequences, 8.2% of them detected only once. Approximately 4% of the sample is taken by the ten largest.

The trim is 2 bases for V and 4 bases for J, with a gap of 10 bases between the germline ends. The CDR3 numbers 14 residues from cysteine through phenylalanine. Of all the DNA, just the CDR3 is kept, 42 bases in frame from base 1. The germline V gene supplies CDR1 SGHTA and CDR2 FQGNSA. The time point label on this specimen signifies: sample taken at primary tumor resection. The donors were more than 65 patients from the lung TRACERx cohort who had early-stage, untreated non-small cell lung cancer. Without any cell sorting, TCR sequencing was performed on whole RNA extracted either from tumor and nontumor lung tissue or from cryopreserved PBMC samples. Only patients for whom sufficient RNA was available from at least two tumor regions were selected for TCR sequencing. A lung pathologist reviewed the tumor and adjacent nontumor lung specimens before the specimens were selected. In this sample, this clonotype turned up many times. There is no known antigen for this receptor. No base quality values were provided; no much bigger clone lies one nucleotide off. Little can be read into the size of this beta chain, an off-target read in a library designed for alpha chains.

The chain employs TRBV7-2 and TRBJ2-3, with no reliable assignment of the D segment. This TCR was sampled from a male donor with early-stage non-small cell lung cancer. Source: lung tumor tissue, taken at surgery. For the CDR3, the sequence is CASSLLLPPDTQYF. The DNA sequence reads TGTGCCAGCAGCTTACTCCTTCCGCCAGATACGCAGTATTTT.